This is a list of T cell receptor beta chains from one sample in a study of cytomegalovirus exposure and HLA in healthy donors. Sequenced by immunoSEQ multiplex PCR; TCRdb stores in-frame clones only, minus some. This sample has 130,000 to 150,000 clones, with about 88% found just once. The sequencing input was PBMCs. These receptors all come from a woman between 18 and 29 years old in good health and CMV-seropositive. CDR3s include the opening cysteine and the closing phenylalanine or tryptophan. Each record gives: CDR3 DNA, CDR3 protein, V gene, D gene, clone size, J gene. D genes are given only for firm matches. Rows may omit the clone size; those that give it use once, few, many or a size class.

cdr3_nt: TGTGCCAGCTCACCGGTTAGACAGGGCCCACTCTCTGGAAACACCATATATTTT
cdr3_aa: CASSPVRQGPLSGNTIYF
v_call: TRBV18
d_call: TRBD1
clone_size: -
j_call: TRBJ1-3

cdr3_nt: TGTGCCAGCAGTGCCGTGGACAGGGTACAAGAGACCCAGTACTTC
cdr3_aa: CASSAVDRVQETQYF
v_call: TRBV2
d_call: TRBD1
clone_size: -
j_call: TRBJ2-5

cdr3_nt: TGTGCCAGCAGCAAAGGGACTAGCGGGGGGAACGGGGAGCTGTTTTTT
cdr3_aa: CASSKGTSGGNGELFF
v_call: TRBV21-1
d_call: -
clone_size: -
j_call: TRBJ2-2

cdr3_nt: TGTGCCAGCAGCTTGGAGGTAGGAGCCTACGAGCAGTACTTC
cdr3_aa: CASSLEVGAYEQYF
v_call: TRBV5-5
d_call: -
clone_size: -
j_call: TRBJ2-7

cdr3_nt: TGTGCCAGCAGGACCGGACAGGGGGCAACTCTGAACAATCAGCCCCAGCATTTT
cdr3_aa: CASRTGQGATLNNQPQHF
v_call: TRBV28
d_call: TRBD1
clone_size: -
j_call: TRBJ1-5

cdr3_nt: TGTGCCAGCAGCTTAGTACTGACTGAAGCTTTCTTT
cdr3_aa: CASSLVLTEAFF
v_call: TRBV7-9
d_call: -
clone_size: once
j_call: TRBJ1-1

cdr3_nt: TGTGCCAGCAGCGGGGGACTAGCGGGGTGGGAGCAGTACTTC
cdr3_aa: CASSGGLAGWEQYF
v_call: TRBV9
d_call: TRBD2
clone_size: -
j_call: TRBJ2-7

cdr3_nt: TGTGCCAGCAGCTTAGTAGGAACAGACAAGAACATTCAGTACTTC
cdr3_aa: CASSLVGTDKNIQYF
v_call: TRBV11-2
d_call: -
clone_size: -
j_call: TRBJ2-4

cdr3_nt: TGTGCCAGCAGCGTAGATGGCAGGGCGGAAGGCTACACCTTC
cdr3_aa: CASSVDGRAEGYTF
v_call: TRBV9
d_call: -
clone_size: -
j_call: TRBJ1-2

cdr3_nt: TGTGCCAGCAGATACCGGACAGTCGCTGATACGCAGTATTTT
cdr3_aa: CASRYRTVADTQYF
v_call: TRBV5-5
d_call: -
clone_size: -
j_call: TRBJ2-3

cdr3_nt: TGTGCCAGCAGTTTCCTTCCGGGCGGGGGGATAAACAATGAGCAGTTCTTC
cdr3_aa: CASSFLPGGGINNEQFF
v_call: TRBV28
d_call: TRBD2
clone_size: -
j_call: TRBJ2-1

cdr3_nt: TGTGCCAGCATTGGGGACAGGATGAACACTGAAGCTTTCTTT
cdr3_aa: CASIGDRMNTEAFF
v_call: TRBV2
d_call: TRBD1
clone_size: -
j_call: TRBJ1-1

cdr3_nt: TGTGCCAGCGGCCCCTCGGAGGGCGAGCAGTACTTC
cdr3_aa: CASGPSEGEQYF
v_call: TRBV6-5
d_call: -
clone_size: -
j_call: TRBJ2-7

cdr3_nt: TGCGCCAGCAGCTTGGCTCAGGGTGCAGATACGCAGTATTTT
cdr3_aa: CASSLAQGADTQYF
v_call: TRBV5-1
d_call: -
clone_size: -
j_call: TRBJ2-3

cdr3_nt: TGTGCCAGCAGTTATCCAGGGGCAGCCTACAATGAGCAGTTCTTC
cdr3_aa: CASSYPGAAYNEQFF
v_call: TRBV6-5
d_call: -
clone_size: -
j_call: TRBJ2-1

cdr3_nt: TGTGCCAGCAGTTACGGGACAGCCTCCTATGGCTACACCTTC
cdr3_aa: CASSYGTASYGYTF
v_call: TRBV27
d_call: TRBD1
clone_size: -
j_call: TRBJ1-2

cdr3_nt: TGCAGCACCGAAGGGGGATATGGCTACACCTTC
cdr3_aa: CSTEGGYGYTF
v_call: TRBV29-1
d_call: -
clone_size: -
j_call: TRBJ1-2

cdr3_nt: TGTGCCAGCAGCGGATTACTAGCGGGGGGGTCTACAGATACGCAGTATTTT
cdr3_aa: CASSGLLAGGSTDTQYF
v_call: TRBV13
d_call: TRBD2
clone_size: -
j_call: TRBJ2-3

cdr3_nt: TGCAGCGTTGAAAACAATCGCTATGGCTACACCTTC
cdr3_aa: CSVENNRYGYTF
v_call: TRBV29-1
d_call: -
clone_size: few
j_call: TRBJ1-2

cdr3_nt: TGTGCCAGCAGCTTAGCGCAGACAGGTAACTACGAGCAGTACTTC
cdr3_aa: CASSLAQTGNYEQYF
v_call: TRBV7-9
d_call: -
clone_size: few
j_call: TRBJ2-7

cdr3_nt: TGTGCCTGGAGCGTTCCGACAGGGTCGTGGTGGACTGAAGCTTTCTTT
cdr3_aa: CAWSVPTGSWWTEAFF
v_call: TRBV30
d_call: TRBD1
clone_size: once
j_call: TRBJ1-1

cdr3_nt: TGTGCCAGCAGTCCCACAGGGGCCACCTCGCGATATGGCTACACCTTC
cdr3_aa: CASSPTGATSRYGYTF
v_call: TRBV28
d_call: TRBD1
clone_size: -
j_call: TRBJ1-2

cdr3_nt: TGTGCCAGCAGCTCCTCGGATAATTCACCCCTCCACTTT
cdr3_aa: CASSSSDNSPLHF
v_call: TRBV6-5
d_call: -
clone_size: -
j_call: TRBJ1-6

cdr3_nt: TGTGCCAGCTCACCATGGGGACAGATCAATCAGCCCCAGCATTTT
cdr3_aa: CASSPWGQINQPQHF
v_call: TRBV18
d_call: TRBD1
clone_size: -
j_call: TRBJ1-5

cdr3_nt: TGTGCCAGCCACCAAGGGACAGGGCAGTACTTC
cdr3_aa: CASHQGTGQYF
v_call: TRBV28
d_call: TRBD1
clone_size: -
j_call: TRBJ2-7

cdr3_nt: TGTGCCAGCAGTGAAGCTTGGACAGGGGCGAACACCGGGGAGCTGTTTTTT
cdr3_aa: CASSEAWTGANTGELFF
v_call: TRBV6-1
d_call: TRBD1
clone_size: once
j_call: TRBJ2-2

cdr3_nt: TGTGCCAGCAGTGTCAGCTCCTACGAGCAGTACTTC
cdr3_aa: CASSVSSYEQYF
v_call: TRBV6-1
d_call: -
clone_size: -
j_call: TRBJ2-7

cdr3_nt: TGTGCCAGCAGCTTAACGGGAGCGTACAATGAGCAGTTCTTC
cdr3_aa: CASSLTGAYNEQFF
v_call: TRBV7-3
d_call: -
clone_size: -
j_call: TRBJ2-1

cdr3_nt: TGCGCCAGCAGCCGACTAGCGGGGAACCAAGAGACCCAGTACTTC
cdr3_aa: CASSRLAGNQETQYF
v_call: TRBV5-1
d_call: TRBD2
clone_size: -
j_call: TRBJ2-5

cdr3_nt: TGTGCCAGCAGTTCTATCTATTACTCCTACGAGCAGTACTTC
cdr3_aa: CASSSIYYSYEQYF
v_call: TRBV27
d_call: -
clone_size: -
j_call: TRBJ2-7

cdr3_nt: TGTGCCAGCAGCTTGGGTATAAATGAGCAGTTCTTC
cdr3_aa: CASSLGINEQFF
v_call: TRBV5-6
d_call: -
clone_size: -
j_call: TRBJ2-1

cdr3_nt: TGTGCCAGCAGCGTAGGGATTGGGGCAGGGTTGGATGGCTACACCTTC
cdr3_aa: CASSVGIGAGLDGYTF
v_call: TRBV9
d_call: -
clone_size: few
j_call: TRBJ1-2

cdr3_nt: TGTGCCAGCATAGCGGGGGGGCGGCCGTCCTACAATGAGCAGTTCTTC
cdr3_aa: CASIAGGRPSYNEQFF
v_call: TRBV5-4
d_call: TRBD2
clone_size: -
j_call: TRBJ2-1